The 26 T cell receptor beta chains presented below share a single source sample, sequenced in a study of blood T cell repertoires in COVID-19 (dated by TCRdb to about 2020). Library preparation used the immunoSEQ multiplex PCR assay. The clones in this table, taken by TCRdb from immuneACCESS, are in-frame only. Not every clone is retained; where verified, under half of the shortfall comes from an unresolved V gene, and the cause of the rest is unknown. The sample has 200,000 to 300,000 clones on record, roughly 88% of them singletons. Roughly 1.2% of the sample lies in the top ten. Sequencing was performed on PBMCs or T cells enriched from blood (not recorded which). These receptors all come from a woman between 40 and 50 years old with acute COVID-19.

The chain couples TRBV28 to TRBJ2-7, with TRBD1 as a possible D gene (5 bases). Germline V gives CDR1 MDHEN, CDR2 SYDVKM. The CDR3 has 15 amino acids. V gave up 2 bases and J gave up 1 base, with 12 bases separating them. CDR3 region: CASSLRQYRSYEQYF. Here the CDR3 DNA reads TGTGCCAGCAGTTTACGACAGTACAGGTCCTACGAGCAGTACTTC.

This clone appeared a single time. One end of the junction varies from germline; a read error may be responsible. This chain connects TRBV24-1 to TRBJ1-5; TRBD1 aligns across 8 bases. Per the germline V gene, CDR1 is KGHDR and CDR2 is SFDVKD. This CDR3 comprises 15 residues. CDR3 DNA: TGTGCCACCAGTGACAGTACAGGGGGGAGCCAGCTCCAGCATTTT. Its translation is CATSDSTGGSQLQHF.

The V gene is TRBV19, the J gene TRBJ1-5; no clear D gene. Trimming cost V 0 bases and J 0 bases, with 12 bases left between them. In germline, CDR1 is LNHDA, CDR2 SQIVND (reference sequence). CDR3 length: 17 amino acids. The CDR3 loop is CASSIDRYRYSNQPQHF. The CDR3 coding sequence is TGTGCCAGTAGTATAGATCGGTATAGATATAGCAATCAGCCCCAGCATTTT.

The genes are TRBV9 and TRBJ1-2, with D possibly being TRBD1 (6 bases). This CDR3 has 14 amino acids. Trimming stripped 4 bases from V and 4 bases from J, with 14 bases between. The V gene's germline CDR1 is SGDLS and CDR2 YYNGEE. The CDR3 sequence is CASSLRGTGYGYTF. The CDR3 region has the DNA TGTGCCAGCAGCCTAAGGGGGACGGGCTATGGCTACACCTTC.

This clone was seen once. The chain has TRBV12-3 or TRBV12-4 and TRBJ1-2, with a weak D call TRBD1 (5 bases). The CDR3 length is 12 residues. The ends were cut back, 5 bases at V and 7 bases at J, with 11 bases in the middle. CDR3 nucleotides: TGTGCCAGCAGTCCAGGGTCTGGTGGCTACACCTTC. Its translation is CASSPGSGGYTF.

The V gene is TRBV30, the J gene TRBJ2-3, with TRBD2 matching over 12 bases. Germline lookup yields CDR1 GTSNPN and CDR2 SVGIG (reference sequence). This CDR3 spans 16 amino acids. Trimming took 2 bases from V and 4 from J; bases not matched to a gene: 7. The CDR3 nucleotides read TGTGCCTGGAGTTCCCTAGCGGGAGGGCCCCCAGATACGCAGTATTTT. It codes for CAWSSLAGGPPDTQYF.

This sequence joins TRBV24-1 and TRBJ1-2, with TRBD1 matching 8 bases. Per germline, CDR1 KGHDR and CDR2 SFDVKD. The V and J ends lost 12 bases and 10 bases, in that order; junction bases with no gene match: 3. This CDR3 spans 9 amino acids. The chain's CDR3 is CAPDRVYTF. CDR3 coding DNA: TGTGCCCCGGACAGGGTCTACACCTTC.

V is TRBV11-3 and J is TRBJ2-7, with 8 bases that match TRBD2. CDR3 size: 16 residues. CDR1 and CDR2 from the germline V gene are SGHNT and YENEEA. V was pared by 0 bases and J by 1 base, with 5 bases of the junction left unmatched. CDR3 nucleotides: TGTGCCAGCAGCTTAGATTTTAGCGGGATTTCCTACGAGCAGTACGTC. It specifies CASSLDFSGISYEQYV.

The V gene is TRBV29-1, the J gene TRBJ1-5; 8 positions agree with TRBD1. V shed 5 bases, J shed 5 bases, and the junction held 5 bases outside the gene matches. Germline V lookup: CDR1 SQVTM, CDR2 ANQGSEA. The CDR3 has 13 residues. CDR3 sequence reads: CSVKTGADQPQHF. CDR3 coding DNA: TGCAGCGTTAAGACAGGGGCCGATCAGCCCCAGCATTTT.

This chain links TRBV28 with TRBJ2-3, with 11 positions matching TRBD2. With V trimmed by 5 bases and J by 6 bases, 13 bases remained unmatched. CDR3 size: 17 residues. Germline-derived CDR1 and CDR2 are MDHEN and SYDVKM. In nucleotides, the CDR3 is TGTGCCAGCAGTCCGCCCCCACTAGCGGGGGTGTTGGATACGCAGTATTTT. It encodes CASSPPPLAGVLDTQYF.

The rearrangement uses TRBV3-1 (or the pseudogene TRBV3-2) and TRBJ1-6; 10 positions match TRBD1. From germline, CDR1 is LGHDT and CDR2 YNNKEL (reference sequence). The ends lost 6 bases at V and 10 bases at J; junction bases unmatched: 12. The CDR3 is 16 residues long. In nucleotides, the CDR3 is TGTGCCAGCAGTCATACCCGGGACAGGGGTTACTCACCCCTCCACTTT. It translates to CASSHTRDRGYSPLHF.

The chain recombines TRBV7-8 with TRBJ1-4, with D perhaps matching TRBD1 (5 bases). Trimming took 6 bases from V and 12 from J, leaving 17 bases between them. CDR3 length: 13 residues. Germline V gene data show CDR1 as SGHVS and CDR2 as FQNEAQ. CDR3: CASRPGTPGELFF. As DNA, the CDR3 is TGTGCCAGCAGGCCCGGGACGCCGGGGGAACTGTTTTTT.

This clone was observed a few times. V is TRBV11-3 and J is TRBJ1-1, with D unclear. V was cut by 1 base and J by 0 bases, with 12 bases left in between. This CDR3 has 16 residues. Germline V gives CDR1 SGHNT, CDR2 YENEEA. The CDR3 DNA follows: TGTGCCAGCAGCTTAGTGAGTTGGGCCGTGAACACTGAAGCTTTCTTT. This translates into CASSLVSWAVNTEAFF.

The gene calls are TRBV5-4 and TRBJ2-3; no clear D gene. This CDR3 has 15 residues. CDR1 and CDR2 (germline): SGHNT, YYREEE (reference sequence). V was shortened by 5 bases and J by 1 base, with 14 bases between the two germline ends. CDR3 residues: CASSTNGLGTDTQYF. The CDR3 DNA reads TGTGCCAGCAGTACAAACGGGTTAGGCACAGATACGCAGTATTTT.

This clone was counted once. The chain carries TRBV29-1 and TRBJ1-2; the match to TRBD1 covers 7 bases. Per the germline V gene, CDR1 is SQVTM and CDR2 is ANQGSEA. With V trimmed by 5 bases and J by 8 bases, 5 bases remained unmatched. This CDR3 has 11 amino acids. The CDR3 bases are TGCAGCGTTATGACAGGGTTGGGCTACACCTTC. Encoded protein: CSVMTGLGYTF.

This chain connects TRBV5-1 to TRBJ1-4, with 7 bases matching TRBD1. The length of the CDR3 is 16 residues. J gave up 4 bases and V 1 base, and 7 bases lay outside the gene matches. Germline values: CDR1 SGHRS, CDR2 YFSETQ. CDR3 in amino acids: CASSLTGQRGNEKLFF. CDR3 nucleotide sequence: TGCGCCAGCAGCTTGACGGGACAGCGAGGTAATGAAAAACTGTTTTTT.

The chain uses TRBV28 and TRBJ1-1; 9 bases align to TRBD1. Germline V gene lookup returns CDR1 MDHEN and CDR2 SYDVKM. J lost 5 bases, V lost 4 bases, and 23 bases had no gene match. The CDR3 runs 20 residues. The CDR3 protein is CASSSRVTGRRRTGVTEAFF. In DNA, the CDR3 is TGTGCCAGCAGTTCGCGAGTTACCGGCAGGAGGAGGACAGGGGTGACTGAAGCTTTCTTT.

The rearrangement uses TRBV9 and TRBJ1-2, with unresolved D. Trimming removed 4 bases from V and 4 bases from J, with 23 bases in between. Germline loops: CDR1 SGDLS, CDR2 YYNGEE. The CDR3 is made up of 17 amino acids. The CDR3 spells CASSYSPGSKYSYGYTF. CDR3 DNA sequence: TGTGCCAGCAGCTACTCTCCCGGGTCCAAATACTCCTATGGCTACACCTTC.

J is TRBJ1-3 and V is TRBV14; 10 nucleotides line up with TRBD1. The CDR3 runs to 15 residues. Germline-derived CDR1 and CDR2 are SGHDN and FVKESK. V lost 4 bases and J lost 4; bases outside the gene matches: 4. CDR3 region: CASSLRTGGGNTIYF. CDR3 bases: TGTGCCAGCAGCCTGAGGACAGGGGGAGGAAACACCATATATTTT.

The rearrangement joins TRBV15 to TRBJ2-5; D perhaps matches TRBD2 (6 bases). The V end was cut by 1 base, the J end by 4 bases, with 10 bases between. CDR3 size: 14 residues. Germline V gives CDR1 LNHNV, CDR2 YYDKDF (reference sequence). Written as DNA, the CDR3 is TGTGCCACCAGCAGAGGGGGGGATGTAGAGACCCAGTACTTC. This encodes CATSRGGDVETQYF.

The CDR3 here is CASSESANTEAFF. The CDR3 DNA sequence: TGCGCCAGCAGTGAGTCGGCGAACACTGAAGCTTTCTTT. This chain joins TRBV10-1 and TRBJ1-1; D is unclear. Germline V gives CDR1 WNHNN, CDR2 SYGVQD (reference sequence). The CDR3 runs to 13 residues. V was pared by 0 bases and J by 1 base, with 3 bases between.

The chain uses TRBV5-1 and TRBJ1-2; D is uncertain. Germline loops: CDR1 SGHRS, CDR2 YFSETQ. The V end lost 5 bases, the J end lost 0 bases, and 8 bases lay between the germline ends. This CDR3 has 13 amino acids. The CDR3 DNA is TGCGCCAGCAGTCGGGAGACTAACTATGGCTACACCTTC. Translation: CASSRETNYGYTF.

J is TRBJ2-3 and V is TRBV19, with TRBD1 identical over 8 bases. CDR3 length equals 14 residues. Germline V gene lookup returns CDR1 LNHDA and CDR2 SQIVND (reference sequence). V shed 5 bases, J shed 8 bases, and the junction held 9 bases outside the gene matches. The CDR3 DNA reads TGTGCCAGTAGTTCCCGGACAGGGTGGTTTACGCAGTATTTT. This gives the protein CASSSRTGWFTQYF. The full variable domain, rest sourced from reference TRBV19 and TRBJ2-3, is DGGITQSPKYLFRKEGQNVTLSCEQNLNHDAMYWYRQDPGQGLRLIYYSQIVNDFQKGDIAEGYSVSREKKESFPLTVTSAQKNPTAFYLCASSSRTGWFTQYFGPGTRLTVL.

The V call is TRBV7-2, the J call TRBJ2-1; 8 bases are a match to TRBD2. In germline, CDR1 is SGHTA, CDR2 FQGNSA. This CDR3 spans 15 amino acids. The junction had 4 bases not matched to a gene; V was cut back by 4 bases and J by 2 bases. The DNA of the CDR3 is TGTGCCAGCAGCTGGAGCGGGGGCACCTACAATGAGCAGTTCTTC. Protein sequence: CASSWSGGTYNEQFF. Full variable domain (missing parts from reference TRBV7-2 and TRBJ2-1): GAGVSQSPSNKVTEKGKDVELRCDPISGHTALYWYRQSLGQGLEFLIYFQGNSAPDKSGLPSDRFSAERTGGSVSTLTIQRTQQEDSAVYLCASSWSGGTYNEQFFGPGTRLTVL.

The chain carries TRBV6-2 or TRBV6-3 and TRBJ1-3; TRBD1 is a possible D gene (6 bases). CDR1 and CDR2 (germline): MNHEY, SVGEGT. The CDR3 has 14 residues. V shed 4 bases and J shed 4 bases, with 11 bases lying between them. Here the CDR3 DNA reads TGTGCCAGCAGTTCGGACAGCTCCGGAAACACCATATATTTT. Its translation: CASSSDSSGNTIYF.

The chain recombines TRBV7-9 with TRBJ2-7; tentatively, D is TRBD2 (5 bases). The CDR3 totals 11 residues. Germline V gene data show CDR1 as SEHNR and CDR2 as FQNEAQ (reference sequence). The V and J ends lost 5 bases and 6 bases respectively, with 8 bases between them. The DNA for the CDR3 is TGTGCCAGCAGCGGTCGGGGCGAGCAGTACGTC. Translation: CASSGRGEQYV.